This record looks at one T cell receptor beta chain sequence and its context. Adults between roughly 18 and 89 years of age took part from 24 US areas. Participants' own reports of clinical history determined their cohort assignment. In the original processing: Amplification of reference gene primers provided the estimated nucleated cell counts. Using immunoSEQ multiplex PCR, the repertoire was profiled, and TCRdb retains in-frame clones only, with some absent. V and J calls plus clone size are reproduced from that table; the DNA served to infer D and trimming. The profile shows some 210,000 clones, 65% to 90% of them singletons. This record comes from a study of blood T cell repertoires in COVID-19. The wider study: Material from acute and convalescent COVID-19 was sourced from the United States, Italy and Spain.

The length of the CDR3 is 15 residues. V dropped 5 bases and J dropped 0 bases, with 14 bases sitting between them. Germline V gene sequence: CDR1 SEHNR, CDR2 FQNEAQ (reference sequence). V gene TRBV7-9 combines with J gene TRBJ2-7, with D perhaps TRBD2 (6 bases). This receptor was identified in a woman in her fifties or sixties with acute COVID-19. The sequenced material came from PBMCs or T cells enriched from blood (not recorded which). The CDR3 is CASSLGWGDSYEQYF. The CDR3, as DNA: TGTGCCAGCAGCCTGGGATGGGGGGACTCCTACGAGCAGTACTTC.